The 10 T cell receptor beta chains presented below share a single source sample, sequenced in a study of blood T cell repertoires in COVID-19. The data were produced by immunoSEQ multiplex PCR, yet TCRdb's version contains in-frame clones alone and is incomplete. The data hold approximately 300,000 clones, with 84% observed a single time. Sequenced input: peripheral blood. All receptors come from a person between 65 and 79 years old with COVID-19, enrolled during active disease.

This clone was observed a handful of times. The chain couples TRBV9 to TRBJ2-1; 9 nucleotides align to TRBD2. The CDR3 is 16 amino acids. Trimming at V came to 4 bases and at J to 10 bases, leaving 15 bases not matched to a gene. The V gene's germline CDR1 is SGDLS and CDR2 YYNGEE. The chain's CDR3 is CASSPRLGAGGREQFF. The CDR3 DNA sequence: TGTGCCAGCAGCCCGAGGTTAGGAGCGGGAGGAAGGGAGCAGTTCTTC.

This chain joins TRBV29-1 and TRBJ2-1; 14 nucleotides line up with TRBD2. CDR3 length equals 14 residues. The junction had 6 bases not matched to a gene; V was cut back by 7 bases and J by 7 bases. Germline loops: CDR1 SQVTM, CDR2 ANQGSEA. CDR3 sequence (DNA): TGCAGCGCCCCGGGACTAGCGGGGGTGAATGAGCAGTTCTTC. Translation gives CSAPGLAGVNEQFF.

CDR3 coding DNA: TGTGCCAGCAGTATATCGGGACAAAGGATGGGGACCCAGTACTTC. This codes for CASSISGQRMGTQYF. The chain has TRBV7-2 and TRBJ2-5; maybe TRBD1 (6 bases). The CDR3 contains 15 residues. With 6 bases removed from V and 7 bases from J, the gap between germline ends came to 21 bases. From germline, CDR1 is SGHTA and CDR2 FQGNSA.

The chain carries TRBV27 and TRBJ1-5; TRBD1 might be the D (6 bases). Germline V CDR1 and CDR2: MNHEY, SMNVEV (reference sequence). Trimming left V 2 bases short and J 3 bases short, with 11 bases between. The length of the CDR3 is 15 residues. The CDR3 DNA follows: TGTGCCAGCAGTTTAAGGGGGGGGTTCAATCAGCCCCAGCATTTT. Amino acid sequence: CASSLRGGFNQPQHF.

The genes are TRBV5-8 and TRBJ1-5; D gene uncertain. V gave up 4 bases and J gave up 7 bases, with 9 bases separating them. CDR3 length: 12 residues. CDR1 is SGHTS, CDR2 YDEGEE, per germline. The CDR3 reads CASSPRFQPQHF. The CDR3 coding sequence is TGTGCCAGCAGCCCTCGGTTCCAGCCCCAGCATTTT. Drawing the rest from reference TRBV5-8 and TRBJ1-5, the complete variable domain is EAGVTQSPTHLIKTRGQQATLRCSPISGHTSVYWYQQALGLGLQFLLWYDEGEERNRGNFPPRFSGRQFPNYSSELNVNALELEDSALYLCASSPRFQPQHFGDGTRLSIL.

The CDR3 protein is CASSLGQGALEQFF. CDR3 DNA: TGTGCCAGCAGCTTAGGACAGGGGGCGCTTGAGCAGTTCTTC. The J gene is TRBJ2-1, the V gene TRBV7-9, with 10 bases fitting TRBD1. This CDR3 is built from 14 residues. V was clipped by 1 base and J by 9 bases; unmatched bases: 3. Germline loops: CDR1 SEHNR, CDR2 FQNEAQ (reference sequence).

The chain joins TRBV2 to TRBJ1-5; weak D call: TRBD1 (5 bases). The CDR3 runs 15 residues. With 6 bases removed from V and 7 bases from J, the gap between germline ends came to 19 bases. Germline CDR1 and CDR2: SNHLY and FYNNEI. The CDR3 nucleotides read TGTGCCAGCAGGCCCGGACTCAGGGAGGGGCAGCCCCAGCATTTT. Protein sequence: CASRPGLREGQPQHF.

V is TRBV2 and J is TRBJ1-2, with D maybe TRBD1 (6 bases). CDR3 size: 13 residues. Trimming removed 4 bases from V and 6 bases from J, with 12 bases in between. In germline, CDR1 is SNHLY, CDR2 FYNNEI. For the CDR3, the DNA is TGTGCCAGCAGTGTGGGGGCAGGGGATGGCTACACCTTC. Residues: CASSVGAGDGYTF.

V gene TRBV20-1 combines with J gene TRBJ2-6, with D maybe TRBD2 (6 bases). The CDR3 has 17 amino acids. Germline V lookup: CDR1 DFQATT, CDR2 SNEGSKA (reference sequence). Trimming took off 3 bases at V and 2 bases at J, with 17 bases between the two ends. The CDR3, as DNA: TGCAGTGCTAGTGTCTGGGAATCGGGGGCTGGGGCCAACGTCCTGACTTTC. Translating gives CSASVWESGAGANVLTF.

The chain employs TRBV15 and TRBJ1-3; no clear D. The germline gives CDR1 LNHNV, CDR2 YYDKDF (reference sequence). The CDR3 loop spans 15 amino acids. V lost 0 bases to trimming and J lost 0 bases, with 6 bases between them. The CDR3 DNA reads as TGTGCCACCAGCAGAGATACGGGCTCTGGAAACACCATATATTTT. It translates to CATSRDTGSGNTIYF. Based on the CDR3 plus reference TRBV15 and TRBJ1-3, the full variable domain is DAMVIQNPRYQVTQFGKPVTLSCSQTLNHNVMYWYQQKSSQAPKLLFHYYDKDFNNEADTPDNFQSRRPNTSFCFLDIRSPGLGDTAMYLCATSRDTGSGNTIYFGEGSWLTVV.